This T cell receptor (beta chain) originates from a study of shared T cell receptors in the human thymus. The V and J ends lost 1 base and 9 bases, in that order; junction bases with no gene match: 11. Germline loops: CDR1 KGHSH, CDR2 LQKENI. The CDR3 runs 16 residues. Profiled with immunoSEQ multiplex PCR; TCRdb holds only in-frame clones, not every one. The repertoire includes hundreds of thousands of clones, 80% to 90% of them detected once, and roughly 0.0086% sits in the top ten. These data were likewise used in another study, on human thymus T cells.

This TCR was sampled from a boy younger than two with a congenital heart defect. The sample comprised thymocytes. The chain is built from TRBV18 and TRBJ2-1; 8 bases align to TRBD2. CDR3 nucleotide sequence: TGTGCCAGCTCACCACTGAAAGCGGGAGAGTACGGTGAGCAGTTCTTC. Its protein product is CASSPLKAGEYGEQFF.